These T cell receptor beta chains were read from a single sample in a study of T cell repertoires in cytomegalovirus infection. TCRdb recomputed calls from the reads with MiXCR, one row per CDR3 protein. The sample lists about 700,000 distinct CDR3 sequences; around a third were seen once. No antigen has been identified for these receptors. Sequenced here: cultured PBMCs, sampled from culture after CMV antigen stimulation. The receptors shown here come from a human donor in good health (CMV status not recorded). Some clones in this sample may be carry-over from other donors' samples. The CDR3 runs from the conserved cysteine through the conserved F or W. A D gene is named only where the DNA matches it firmly. Size tells how often a clone was seen (once, few, many) or the class of an expanded clone, and some rows leave it out.

>NA|TRBD1|TRBJ2-5|TRBV18
CASSPLKLQGEETQYF
TGTGCCAGCTCGCCTCTCAAGCTCCAGGGGGAGGAGACCCAGTACTTC
>NA|TRBD2|TRBJ2-1|TRBV20-1
CSANPGLADFRPNEQFF
TGCAGTGCCAATCCGGGACTAGCGGACTTCCGACCTAATGAGCAGTTCTTC
>NA|NA|TRBJ2-1|TRBV7-6
CASSLSFMGSQFF
TGTGCCAGCAGCTTATCCTTTATGGGGTCGCAGTTCTTC
>many|NA|TRBJ1-6|TRBV4-1
CASSHPKGKNSPLHF
TGCGCCAGCAGCCACCCCAAAGGAAAGAATTCACCCCTCCACTTT
>NA|TRBD1|TRBJ1-6|TRBV7-2
CASTGWTGEGSPLHF
TGTGCCAGCACCGGCTGGACAGGGGAGGGGTCACCCCTCCACTTT
>few|NA|TRBJ1-1|TRBV10-3
CASRRGGSAQNTEAFF
TGTGCCAGCCGGCGGGGGGGATCCGCCCAGAACACTGAAGCTTTCTTT
>NA|NA|TRBJ2-7|TRBV12-3/TRBV12-4
CASSLGARGQYF
TGTGCCAGCAGTTTAGGGGCTCGTGGGCAGTACTTC
>NA|NA|TRBJ2-3|TRBV24-1
CATNYLAEGGDTQYF
TGTGCCACCAACTACCTGGCGGAAGGGGGAGATACGCAGTATTTT
>NA|TRBD2|TRBJ2-5|TRBV2
CASSEERGWGETQYF
TGTGCCAGCAGTGAAGAGCGGGGTTGGGGAGAGACCCAGTACTTC
>NA|NA|TRBJ1-4|TRBV20-1
CSAREQSGEKLFF
TGCAGTGCTAGGGAGCAAAGCGGGGAAAAACTGTTTTTT
>NA|TRBD2|TRBJ2-3|TRBV5-1
CASSPVPGLAGQDTQYF
TGCGCCAGCAGCCCTGTTCCAGGACTAGCTGGGCAGGATACGCAGTATTTT
>many|NA|TRBJ2-3|TRBV7-2
CASRGGPTLTDTQYF
TGTGCCAGCAGGGGGGGACCTACACTCACAGATACGCAGTATTTT
>NA|TRBD2|TRBJ2-2|TRBV10-2
CASSESPLAGTNTGELFF
TGCGCCAGCAGTGAGTCACCCCTAGCGGGTACGAACACCGGGGAGCTGTTTTTT
>NA|NA|TRBJ1-2|TRBV7-6
CASSWPRGGYTF
TGTGCCAGCAGCTGGCCAAGGGGTGGCTACACCTTC
>NA|TRBD1|TRBJ2-5|TRBV11-3
CASSEGQGGETQYF
TGTGCCAGCAGCGAGGGACAGGGGGGAGAGACCCAGTACTTC
>few|TRBD2|TRBJ2-7|TRBV6-1
CASSRAGGGYEQYF
TGTGCCAGCAGTCGAGCGGGAGGGGGTTACGAGCAGTACTTC
>NA|NA|TRBJ2-1|TRBV19
CASSITGLPLYNEQFF
TGTGCCAGTAGCATAACGGGACTCCCCCTTTACAATGAGCAGTTCTTC
>NA|TRBD1|TRBJ1-5|TRBV7-2
CASSRDRREGTYQPQHF
TGTGCCAGCAGCCGGGACAGGAGAGAGGGGACGTATCAGCCCCAGCATTTT
>NA|NA|TRBJ2-3|TRBV11-2
CASRPQGTNLDTQYF
TGTGCCAGCAGGCCTCAGGGTACAAATTTAGATACGCAGTATTTT
>NA|NA|TRBJ2-7|TRBV10-3
CAISRLGSYEQYF
TGTGCCATCAGTCGACTGGGCTCCTACGAGCAGTACTTC
>few|NA|TRBJ1-5|TRBV19
CASSAEGRNQPQHF
TGTGCCAGTAGTGCCGAGGGCCGCAATCAGCCCCAGCATTTT
>NA|NA|TRBJ1-6|TRBV12-3/TRBV12-4
CAPHSPLHF
TGTGCCCCGCATTCACCCCTCCACTTT
>once|NA|TRBJ1-2|TRBV7-9
CASSPPGGQERFGYTF
TGTGCCAGCAGCCCCCCCGGCGGGCAGGAGAGATTCGGCTACACCTTC
>NA|NA|TRBJ1-4|TRBV20-1
CSARDPVRVVVNEKLFF
TGCAGTGCTAGAGATCCTGTCAGGGTGGTCGTAAATGAAAAACTGTTTTTT
>NA|TRBD1|TRBJ2-2|TRBV7-9
CASSGTGPTGELFF
TGTGCCAGCAGCGGGACAGGGCCTACCGGGGAGCTGTTTTTT
>NA|TRBD1|TRBJ2-2|TRBV12-5
CASGLPGTGVPGELFF
TGTGCTAGTGGTTTACCCGGGACAGGGGTTCCCGGGGAGCTGTTTTTT
>NA|NA|TRBJ1-4|TRBV2
CARGAANEKLFF
TGTGCCAGGGGGGCTGCTAATGAAAAACTGTTTTTT
>many|NA|TRBJ2-7|TRBV7-2
CASTQPASALGGSYEQYF
TGTGCCAGCACCCAACCCGCCTCGGCTTTGGGCGGATCCTACGAGCAGTACTTC
>NA|NA|TRBJ1-6|TRBV7-9
CASSLGGAGTSPLHF
TGTGCCAGCAGCTTAGGCGGGGCAGGGACTTCACCCCTCCACTTT
>NA|TRBD2|TRBJ2-1|TRBV5-4
CASSSSTSEYNEQFF
TGTGCCAGCAGCTCATCGACTAGCGAATACAATGAGCAGTTCTTC
>NA|TRBD2|TRBJ2-7|TRBV12-3/TRBV12-4
CASSLGASGTYEQYF
TGTGCCAGCAGTTTGGGGGCTAGCGGGACCTACGAGCAGTACTTC
>NA|TRBD2|TRBJ2-7|TRBV3-1
CASSQRILAGTYEQYF
TGTGCCAGCAGCCAGCGGATACTAGCGGGGACCTACGAGCAGTACTTC
>few|NA|TRBJ1-4|TRBV5-1
CASRSGEEKLFF
TGCGCCAGCCGGTCAGGAGAGGAAAAACTGTTTTTT
>NA|TRBD1|TRBJ2-7|TRBV7-9
CASSLPTGGRVDEQYF
TGTGCCAGCAGCTTACCAACAGGGGGCAGGGTGGACGAGCAGTACTTC
>NA|NA|TRBJ1-4|TRBV7-2
CASSTVLALNDKLFF
TGTGCCAGCAGCACCGTATTGGCGTTGAATGATAAACTGTTTTTT
>few|NA|TRBJ2-1|TRBV6-1
CASSEARAFF
TGTGCCAGCAGTGAAGCGCGAGCGTTCTTC
>NA|NA|TRBJ2-4|TRBV5-6
CASSHTGRAKNIQYF
TGTGCCAGCAGCCATACAGGGAGGGCCAAAAACATTCAGTACTTC
>few|TRBD1|TRBJ1-4|TRBV7-6
CASSPTGANHEKLFF
TGTGCCAGCAGCCCTACAGGGGCCAACCATGAAAAACTGTTTTTT
>NA|NA|TRBJ2-7|TRBV15
CATSRAGAWDEQYF
TGTGCCACCAGCAGAGCGGGGGCCTGGGACGAGCAGTACTTC
>NA|TRBD2|TRBJ2-1|TRBV7-6
CASSLALASGIYNEQFF
TGTGCCAGCAGCTTAGCGTTGGCTAGCGGGATCTACAATGAGCAGTTCTTC
>few|NA|TRBJ2-5|TRBV7-6
CASSRKQEPGETQYF
TGTGCCAGCAGCCGCAAACAGGAACCTGGAGAGACCCAGTACTTC